This entry concerns a single TCR beta chain. Its specificity is unknown. The CDR3 runs to 16 residues. Between the trimmed V and J ends, which lost 1 base and 2 bases, there was a span of 15 bases. Germline V gene sequence: CDR1 MGHRA, CDR2 YSYEKL. Both 60 Vbeta primers and 13 Jbeta primers went into the PCR. Sequenced by immunoSEQ multiplex PCR; TCRdb stores in-frame clones only, minus some. The table includes about 200,000 clones, around 80% detected once. This sample was taken from a study of cytomegalovirus exposure and HLA in healthy donors. Study results and caveats: A missense variant in DCLRE1C was later tied to TCR beta V- and J-gene trimming. Researchers counted 164 TCR beta chains as cytomegalovirus-associated.

The sequencing sample was made of PBMCs. The TCR was taken from a girl aged 2 to 10 in good health and CMV-seronegative. The chain employs TRBV4-1 and TRBJ2-7; possibly TRBD2 for D (5 bases). CDR3 protein: CASSQVSGSIPYEQYF. The CDR3 DNA follows: TGCGCCAGCAGCCAAGTGTCGGGGTCAATTCCCTACGAGCAGTACTTC.